This entry concerns a single TCR beta chain. Its antigen is unknown. This entry is derived from a study of T cells expressing NK-cell markers (dated by TCRdb to the early 2020s). A note on the overall study: Three sorted T-cell subsets (CD3+CD56+NKG2C+, CD3+CD56+NKG2C- and CD3+CD56-NKG2C+) from 7 to 9 donors had their TCR beta-chain repertoires profiled. The libraries were sequenced on Illumina HiSeq 2000/2500, MiSeq or NextSeq, producing 2 x 150 bp reads. Among the eight sequenced donors, only one was HCMV-seronegative, while the other seven were HCMV-seropositive. Randomly selected healthy volunteers, three men and five women, were used as the eight sequenced donors.

HCMV serostatus was determined by detecting HCMV-specific IgG in serum with a commercial ELISA kit. Peripheral blood mononuclear cells were isolated from blood by Ficoll density gradient centrifugation. Sequenced on an Illumina HiSeq 2000. TCR beta cDNA libraries were made by 5'RACE template switching that added a universal primer site and unique molecular identifiers. cDNA synthesis was primed from the TCR beta constant segment and was followed by two successive PCR amplification steps. Turning to the authors' computational methods: MIGEC was used to demultiplex reads and group reads by UMI, and MiTCR was used to assemble and quantify clonotypes. To exclude erroneous sequences, only TCR cDNA sequences supported by at least two reads were retained. Downstream repertoire analysis used the tcR package, and clonotypes were matched across fractions by CDR3 nucleotide sequence plus V segment. VDJmatch was used to annotate antigen specificity against VDJdb, with one amino acid substitution allowed in CDR3. One entry per CDR3 protein sequence results from the TCRdb reprocessing of the reads, with DNA left out. The V and J calls shown here were made by TCRdb, not taken from the authors' results. The sample table includes 200,000 to 300,000 distinct CDR3 sequences. The ten largest clones take up about 0.4% of the sample.

Results the study describes overall, beyond this receptor: For about 6 donors, the dominant CD3+CD56+NKG2C+ clonotypes were among the top 10 CD8+ clonotypes and accounted for roughly 1.0-8% of CD8+ T cells. Those dominant clonotypes were again the most abundant among CD3+CD56-NKG2C+ cells in four donors, at roughly 25-65%. Whether the expanded NKG2C-expressing T cell clones were specific for HCMV antigens remained unclear.

Sequences MNHNY (CDR1) and SVGAGI (CDR2) are obtained from the germline V gene (reference sequence). The CDR3 sequence holds 12 residues, the cysteine and phenylalanine included. Only the protein is on record. This sequence originates from a man aged 18 to 30 in good health. Donor details come from another sample of the same person, matched by shared clones. The chain was built from TRBV6-6 and TRBJ1-1; TCRdb designates TRBD1, a call that cannot be tested without DNA. Sequencing was done on a sample of blood T cells: a sorted CD56 or NKG2C T cell subset, CD4+ or CD8+ T cells, or bulk PBMC T cells (not recorded which). The CDR3 corresponds to CASSRVGPEAFF.